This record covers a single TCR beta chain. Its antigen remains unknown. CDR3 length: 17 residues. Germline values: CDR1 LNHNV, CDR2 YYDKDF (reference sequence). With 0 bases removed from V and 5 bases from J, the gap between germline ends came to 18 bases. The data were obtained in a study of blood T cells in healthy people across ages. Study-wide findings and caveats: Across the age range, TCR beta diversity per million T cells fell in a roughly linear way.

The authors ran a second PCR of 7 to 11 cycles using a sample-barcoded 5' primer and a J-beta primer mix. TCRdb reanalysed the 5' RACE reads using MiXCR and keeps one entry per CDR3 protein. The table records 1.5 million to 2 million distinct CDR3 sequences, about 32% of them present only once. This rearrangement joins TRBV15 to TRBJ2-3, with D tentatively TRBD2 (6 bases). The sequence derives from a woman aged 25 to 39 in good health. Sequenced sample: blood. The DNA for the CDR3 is TGTGCCACCAGCAGAGATGGTAGTATACTAGCTCGAGATACGCAGTATTTT. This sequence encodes CATSRDGSILARDTQYF.